The sequence of this TCR beta chain was determined in a study of cytomegalovirus exposure and HLA in healthy donors. Study-wide results and caveats: Highly shared sequence variants in one cluster were likely a sequencing artifact. The authors later found most CMV-associated TCR beta chains appeared HLA-restricted.

The PCR ran on 60 Vbeta and 13 Jbeta primers. Data came from immunoSEQ multiplex PCR; TCRdb stores just in-frame clones and leaves some out. The table shows some 96,000 clones, with 64% occurring only once. Worth noting for this clone: Antigen specificity is unknown.

Material for sequencing was PBMCs. The TCR was taken from a man in his sixties in good health and CMV-seronegative.

The CDR3: CASLLGGRGWAEAFF. DNA for the CDR3: TGTGCCAGCTTACTAGGGGGGAGGGGATGGGCTGAAGCTTTCTTT. V and J are TRBV5-4 and TRBJ1-1, with TRBD1 as a possible D gene (6 bases). The CDR3 covers 15 residues. Trimming shortened V by 7 bases and J by 6 bases, and 22 bases separated the two germline ends. Germline-derived CDR1 and CDR2 are SGHNT and YYREEE (reference sequence).